The 29 T cell receptor beta chains in this list originate from one sample, sequenced in a study of cytomegalovirus exposure and HLA in healthy donors. The primer mix had 60 Vbeta and 13 Jbeta primers. Sequencing used immunoSEQ multiplex PCR; TCRdb keeps in-frame clones, though not all of them. The listing records 25,000 to 35,000 clones. The sequencing input was PBMCs. The receptors come from a middle-aged woman in good health and CMV-seropositive.

The chain combines TRBV10-3 with TRBJ1-5, with D possibly being TRBD1 (6 bases). The germline gives CDR1 ENHRY, CDR2 SYGVKD. This CDR3 comprises 13 residues. The ends were cut back, 6 bases at V and 4 bases at J, with 10 bases in the middle. Here the CDR3 DNA reads TGTGCCATCAGCGCGGACAGAAATCAGCCCCAGCATTTT. Protein: CAISADRNQPQHF.

The chain recombines TRBV7-8 with TRBJ2-7; D might be TRBD1 (6 bases). The length of the CDR3 is 14 residues. CDR1 SGHVS and CDR2 FQNEAQ come from the germline V gene. V was pared by 2 bases and J by 4 bases, with 12 bases between. The CDR3: CASSLLWDTYEQYF. DNA of the CDR3: TGTGCCAGCAGCTTACTTTGGGACACGTACGAGCAGTACTTC.

The V gene is TRBV27, the J gene TRBJ2-7; 7 bases line up with TRBD2. This CDR3 is 14 amino acids long. CDR1 and CDR2 (germline): MNHEY, SMNVEV (reference sequence). V lost 5 bases to trimming and J lost 2 bases; unmatched junction nucleotides: 6. The CDR3 bases are TGTGCCAGCAGTCGGGACTATGGGGCCTACGAGCAGTACTTC. This encodes CASSRDYGAYEQYF.

CDR3 residues: CASRAASSYNEQFF. The CDR3 coding sequence is TGCGCCAGTCGAGCGGCGAGCTCCTACAATGAGCAGTTCTTC. This chain uses TRBV5-1 with TRBJ2-1; a weak D match, TRBD2 (5 bases). Trimming took 8 bases from V and 0 from J, leaving 12 bases between them. Germline assignment: CDR1 SGHRS and CDR2 YFSETQ. The CDR3 has 14 residues.

J is TRBJ1-2 and V is TRBV4-1, with D unresolved. The CDR3 is 11 residues long. From germline, CDR1 is MGHRA and CDR2 YSYEKL. Between the trimmed V and J ends, which lost 1 base and 10 bases, there was a span of 7 bases. Here the CDR3 DNA reads TGCGCCAGCAGCCAAGGCGGGTTCTACACCTTC. As protein: CASSQGGFYTF.

This sequence joins TRBV7-9 and TRBJ2-1, with TRBD1 identical over 7 bases. The CDR3 extends over 15 amino acids. Trimming cost V 5 bases and J 0 bases; bases outside gene matches: 4. Germline V lookup: CDR1 SEHNR, CDR2 FQNEAQ (reference sequence). The CDR3, as DNA: TGTGCCAGCAGCCCCGGACAGGACTCCTACAATGAGCAGTTCTTC. This codes for CASSPGQDSYNEQFF.

The V gene is TRBV14, the J gene TRBJ2-7, with TRBD1 identical over 9 bases. The CDR3 is made up of 14 amino acids. The V and J ends lost 4 bases and 2 bases, in that order; junction bases with no gene match: 3. Germline CDR1 reads SGHDN; CDR2 reads FVKESK. CDR3 region: CASSLRDRAYEQYF. CDR3 nucleotides: TGTGCCAGCAGCCTCCGGGACAGGGCCTACGAGCAGTACTTC. The entire variable domain, with the rest obtained from reference TRBV14 and TRBJ2-7, is as follows: EAGVTQFPSHSVIEKGQTVTLRCDPISGHDNLYWYRRVMGKEIKFLLHFVKESKQDESGMPNNRFLAERTGGTYSTLKVQPAELEDSGVYFCASSLRDRAYEQYFGPGTRLTVT.

The chain links TRBV7-6 to TRBJ1-5; D not certain. The CDR3 totals 16 residues. V was cut by 4 bases and J by 0 bases, with 13 bases left in between. The germline V gene has CDR1 SGHVS and CDR2 FNYEAQ. The CDR3 sequence: CASSSEATFSNQPQHF. In nucleotides, the CDR3 is TGTGCCAGCAGCTCCGAGGCTACCTTTAGCAATCAGCCCCAGCATTTT.

The V gene is TRBV6-1, the J gene TRBJ2-7; TRBD1 might be the D (5 bases). CDR1 is MNHNS and CDR2 is SASEGT in the germline V gene. The ends were cut back, 5 bases at V and 1 base at J, with 12 bases in the middle. The CDR3 is 14 amino acids. In DNA form, the CDR3 reads TGTGCCAGCAGTTCGGCAGGGTTGTCCTACGAGCAGTACTTC. Its protein is CASSSAGLSYEQYF.

This chain joins TRBV19 and TRBJ2-3; the D gene is possibly TRBD2 (6 bases). Germline V gives CDR1 LNHDA, CDR2 SQIVND (reference sequence). The CDR3 sequence is 13 residues long. The V end lost 5 bases, the J end lost 5 bases, and 11 bases lay between the germline ends. The CDR3, as DNA: TGTGCCAGTAGTGTGGGACTCCGAGATACGCAGTATTTT. Translated, it gives CASSVGLRDTQYF.

V is TRBV29-1 and J is TRBJ1-2; a possible D gene is TRBD1 (5 bases). Germline values: CDR1 SQVTM, CDR2 ANQGSEA. This CDR3 comprises 12 residues. The V gene lost 0 bases and the J gene lost 8 bases, with 10 bases spanning the gap. CDR3 DNA sequence: TGCAGCGTTGAAGACAGGAAGGGGGGCTACACCTTC. It yields the protein CSVEDRKGGYTF.

The genes are TRBV27 and TRBJ2-6; possible D gene TRBD1, 6 bases. V lost 5 bases and J lost 6, with 11 bases in between. Germline lookup yields CDR1 MNHEY and CDR2 SMNVEV (reference sequence). The CDR3 has 14 amino acids. Here the CDR3 DNA reads TGTGCCAGCAGTAGGGGGTTTCTGGCCAACGTCCTGACTTTC. Its translation is CASSRGFLANVLTF.

The chain links TRBV30 to TRBJ2-4, with 12 positions matching TRBD2. Germline lookup yields CDR1 GTSNPN and CDR2 SVGIG (reference sequence). The CDR3 is 16 amino acids. V was clipped by 4 bases and J by 1 base; unmatched bases: 5. CDR3 region: CAWKTSGSFAKNIQYF. For the CDR3, the DNA is TGTGCCTGGAAGACTAGCGGGAGCTTCGCCAAAAACATTCAGTACTTC.

The rearrangement uses TRBV27 and TRBJ2-6, with D uncertain. CDR1 is MNHEY, CDR2 SMNVEV, per germline (reference sequence). V dropped 7 bases and J dropped 0 bases, with 13 bases sitting between them. The CDR3 extends over 16 amino acids. The CDR3 protein is CASKSTPGSGANVLTF. As DNA, the CDR3 is TGTGCCAGCAAGTCAACCCCGGGCTCTGGGGCCAACGTCCTGACTTTC. The full variable domain, with the rest looked up from reference TRBV27 and TRBJ2-6, is EAQVTQNPRYLITVTGKKLTVTCSQNMNHEYMSWYRQDPGLGLRQIYYSMNVEVTDKGDVPEGYKVSRKEKRNFPLILESPSPNQTSLYFCASKSTPGSGANVLTFGAGSRLTVL.

CDR3 DNA sequence: TGTGCCAGCAGTGAAGGGAGGGAGAGGAGCAATCAGCCCCAGCATTTT. This gives the protein CASSEGRERSNQPQHF. This chain links TRBV6-1 with TRBJ1-5, with no clear D. Germline loops: CDR1 MNHNS, CDR2 SASEGT. CDR3 length: 16 amino acids. The V gene lost 1 base and the J gene lost 1 base, with 11 bases spanning the gap.

The rearrangement links TRBV19 to TRBJ2-3; D is unclear. This CDR3 region has 12 residues. V was shortened by 4 bases and J by 6 bases, with 8 bases between the two germline ends. Germline V gene sequence: CDR1 LNHDA, CDR2 SQIVND (reference sequence). The CDR3 DNA reads TGTGCCAGTAGTAGCGGTGGGGATACGCAGTATTTT. Its protein product is CASSSGGDTQYF.

This chain connects TRBV28 to TRBJ2-1; 12 bases line up with TRBD1. The CDR3 length is 16 residues. V lost 5 bases and J lost 10; bases outside the gene matches: 12. From germline, CDR1 is MDHEN and CDR2 SYDVKM. The CDR3 sequence is CASSHTPGQGAEEQFF. The CDR3 DNA follows: TGTGCCAGCAGTCACACGCCGGGACAGGGGGCAGAGGAGCAGTTCTTC.

CDR3 in DNA: TGTGCCAGCTCACCGGGCAGGGGGCGAAGCTATGGCTACACCTTC. The encoded protein is CASSPGRGRSYGYTF. The chain has TRBV18 and TRBJ1-2; 8 bases fit TRBD1. The germline V gene has CDR1 KGHSH and CDR2 LQKENI. The CDR3 length is 15 residues. After removal of 3 bases from V and 4 bases from J, the junction contained 7 bases not matched to a gene.

DNA of the CDR3: TGCGCCAGCAGTGGGACTAGCGGGATCCCAACCTACGAGCAGTACTTC. Protein sequence: CASSGTSGIPTYEQYF. This chain connects TRBV10-1 to TRBJ2-7; 12 nucleotides match TRBD2. Trimming cost V 4 bases and J 2 bases; bases outside gene matches: 6. This CDR3 contains 16 residues. Germline V gives CDR1 WNHNN, CDR2 SYGVQD (reference sequence).

The CDR3 is CASSVRGDSSGNTIYF. Written as DNA, the CDR3 is TGTGCCAGCAGCGTAAGGGGGGACAGCTCTGGAAACACCATATATTTT. J is TRBJ1-3 and V is TRBV9, with 7 bases that match TRBD1. This CDR3 region has 16 residues. The germline V gene has CDR1 SGDLS and CDR2 YYNGEE. Losses at the gene ends were 1 base for V and 0 bases for J; bases not matched to a gene: 4.

Notes on this clone: Different DNA sequences within this sample yield the same CDR3. V and J are TRBV15 and TRBJ2-7; 9 bases agree with TRBD2. Looked up from germline, CDR1 is LNHNV and CDR2 is YYDKDF (reference sequence). The CDR3 runs to 15 residues. Trimming at V came to 1 base and at J to 2 bases, leaving 3 bases not matched to a gene. DNA of the CDR3: TGTGCCACCAGCAGAGGAGCGGGAGGTCCCTACGAGCAGTACTTC. Residues: CATSRGAGGPYEQYF. Full variable domain (missing parts from reference TRBV15 and TRBJ2-7): DAMVIQNPRYQVTQFGKPVTLSCSQTLNHNVMYWYQQKSSQAPKLLFHYYDKDFNNEADTPDNFQSRRPNTSFCFLDIRSPGLGDTAMYLCATSRGAGGPYEQYFGPGTRLTVT.

The genes are TRBV20-1 and TRBJ2-7; 8 bases are a match to TRBD1. J lost 6 bases, V lost 6 bases, and 4 bases had no gene match. The CDR3 sequence is 11 residues long. Per germline, CDR1 DFQATT and CDR2 SNEGSKA (reference sequence). For the CDR3, the DNA is TGCAGTGCCCATGACAGGGGCGAGCAGTACTTC. Translation gives CSAHDRGEQYF.

The chain is built from TRBV13 and TRBJ2-2; D is possibly TRBD2 (5 bases). V was shortened by 5 bases and J by 5 bases, with 15 bases between the two germline ends. CDR3 size: 15 residues. Germline V gives CDR1 PRHDT, CDR2 FYEKMQ (reference sequence). Written as DNA, the CDR3 is TGTGCCAGCAGCATTTCGGGTGGCGGGACCGGGGAGCTGTTTTTT. This gives the protein CASSISGGGTGELFF. The entire variable domain, with the rest obtained from reference TRBV13 and TRBJ2-2, is as follows: AAGVIQSPRHLIKEKRETATLKCYPIPRHDTVYWYQQGPGQDPQFLISFYEKMQSDKGSIPDRFSAQQFSDYHSELNMSSLELGDSALYFCASSISGGGTGELFFGEGSRLTVL.

The rearrangement uses TRBV9 and TRBJ2-7; 9 bases line up with TRBD2. The CDR3 totals 15 residues. Germline lookup yields CDR1 SGDLS and CDR2 YYNGEE. The V gene end was trimmed by 4 bases and the J gene end by 2 bases; junction bases not matched to a gene: 7. The CDR3 reads CASSPLVAGAYEQYF. The CDR3 DNA reads TGTGCCAGCAGCCCCTTAGTAGCGGGGGCCTACGAGCAGTACTTC.

V and J are TRBV30 and TRBJ2-7; tentatively, D is TRBD2 (5 bases). V lost 4 bases and J lost 3, with 13 bases in between. Germline V gene lookup returns CDR1 GTSNPN and CDR2 SVGIG (reference sequence). The CDR3 has 13 amino acids. The CDR3 spells CAWTAGDYYEQYF. CDR3 in DNA: TGTGCCTGGACTGCCGGGGATTACTACGAGCAGTACTTC.

The V call is TRBV21-1, the J call TRBJ1-1. TRBV21-1 is a known pseudogene. This CDR3 region has 17 residues. For the CDR3, the DNA is TGTGCCAGCAGCTCCACCTGCCGAGGCCCAACGGGGGTTGAAGCTTTCTTT. Protein product: CASSSTCRGPTGVEAFF.

The rearrangement links TRBV7-9 to TRBJ1-1, with D perhaps matching TRBD1 (5 bases). The CDR3 length is 14 residues. V was shortened by 4 bases and J by 3 bases, with 12 bases between the two germline ends. Germline-derived CDR1 and CDR2 are SEHNR and FQNEAQ (reference sequence). CDR3 bases: TGTGCCAGCAGCTCCGGGGGGAAGCACACTGAAGCTTTCTTT. The encoded protein is CASSSGGKHTEAFF. Full variable domain (outside the CDR3, taken from reference TRBV7-9 and TRBJ1-1): DTGVSQNPRHKITKRGQNVTFRCDPISEHNRLYWYRQTLGQGPEFLTYFQNEAQLEKSRLLSDRFSAERPKGSFSTLEIQRTEQGDSAMYLCASSSGGKHTEAFFGQGTRLTVV.

The CDR3 reads CASRPRVTNEKLFF. Written as DNA, the CDR3 is TGTGCCAGCAGACCCAGGGTAACTAATGAAAAACTGTTTTTT. The V call is TRBV6-1, the J call TRBJ1-4; D possibly corresponds to TRBD1 (5 bases). The CDR3 length is 14 residues. Germline CDR1 and CDR2: MNHNS and SASEGT. Trimming cost V 6 bases and J 1 base, with 9 bases left between them.

The chain links TRBV10-3 to TRBJ1-2; 9 nucleotides match TRBD1. Germline CDR1 reads ENHRY; CDR2 reads SYGVKD. The CDR3 spans 15 residues. V lost 3 bases, J lost 10 bases, and 12 bases stayed unmatched. CDR3 sequence: CAISDRGGQGDDYTF. CDR3 coding DNA: TGTGCCATCAGTGATCGGGGGGGACAGGGCGATGACTACACCTTC.